This T cell receptor beta chain was found in a study of shared clonotypes between healthy human individuals. The method was immunoSEQ multiplex PCR; TCRdb's version includes in-frame clones alone and lacks a portion of them. Among 1.4 million to 1.5 million clones listed, around 97% were seen once. Germline V gene lookup returns CDR1 MGHRA and CDR2 YSYEKL. Trimming removed 0 bases at V and 7 bases at J, with 12 bases between. The CDR3 length is 15 residues. Sequencing input: naive CD4+ T cells sorted from blood. Subset here: CD45RA+ positively selected. V usage is TRBV4-1 and J usage is TRBJ1-4; D is unresolved. The TCR originated in a man aged 25 to 40 in good health. The CDR3 DNA follows: TGCGCCAGCAGCCAAGATTTTTGGGGTGGTGAAAAACTGTTTTTT. Translating it yields CASSQDFWGGEKLFF.